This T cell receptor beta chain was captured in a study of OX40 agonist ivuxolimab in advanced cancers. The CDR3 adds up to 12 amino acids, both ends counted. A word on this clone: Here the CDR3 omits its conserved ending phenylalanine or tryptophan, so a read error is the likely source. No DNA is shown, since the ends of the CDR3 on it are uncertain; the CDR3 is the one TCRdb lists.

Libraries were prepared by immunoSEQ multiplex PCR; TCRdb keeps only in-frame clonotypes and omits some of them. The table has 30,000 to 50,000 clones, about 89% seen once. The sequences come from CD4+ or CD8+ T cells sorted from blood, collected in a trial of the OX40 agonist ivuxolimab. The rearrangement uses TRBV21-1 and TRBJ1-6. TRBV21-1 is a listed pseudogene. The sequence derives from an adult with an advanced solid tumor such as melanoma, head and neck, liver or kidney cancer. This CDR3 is CASSRGYSPLHL.